This T cell receptor beta chain was profiled in a study of control samples from healthy donors and cancer patients. Only in-frame clones appear in the TCRdb table, and some are missing; sequencing was by immunoSEQ multiplex PCR. This repertoire shows under 60,000 clones, 90% to 95% found once; its top ten account for almost 4%. This clone came up a few times. The sequencing sample was made of blood. The clonotype was recovered from a man aged 30 to 45 in good health.

CDR3 sequence: CAWSGSGTGKDYGYTF. As DNA, the CDR3 is TGTGCCTGGAGTGGATCCGGGACAGGGAAGGACTATGGCTACACCTTC. The chain is built from TRBV30 and TRBJ1-2, with TRBD1 matching over 9 bases. CDR1 is GTSNPN, CDR2 SVGIG, per germline (reference sequence). Trimming at V came to 1 base and at J to 3 bases, leaving 9 bases not matched to a gene. The CDR3 has 16 residues.